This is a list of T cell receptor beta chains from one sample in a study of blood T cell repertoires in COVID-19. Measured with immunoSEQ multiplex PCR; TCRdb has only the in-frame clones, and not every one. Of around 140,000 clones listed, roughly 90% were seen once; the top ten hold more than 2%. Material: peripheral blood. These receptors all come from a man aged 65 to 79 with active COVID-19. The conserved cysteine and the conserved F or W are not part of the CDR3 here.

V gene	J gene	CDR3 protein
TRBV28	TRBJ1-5	ASRPARDRKGQPQH
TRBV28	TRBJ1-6	ASSSPQGQLGGRNSPLH
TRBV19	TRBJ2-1	ASSFPSGRAGEQF
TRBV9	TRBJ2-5	ASSPTSETQY
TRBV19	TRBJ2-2	ASSTLYTGELF
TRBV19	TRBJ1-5	ASSLQGGNQPQH
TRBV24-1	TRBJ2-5	ATSDLTGSGETQY
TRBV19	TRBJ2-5	ASSVLAGVRRETQY
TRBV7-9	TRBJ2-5	ASSDLGGAETQY
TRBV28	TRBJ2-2	ASSQAGVANTGELF
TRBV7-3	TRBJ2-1	ASSSGPRYEQF
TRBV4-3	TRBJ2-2	ASSQVSYRDTGELF
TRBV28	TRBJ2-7	ASKRESPYEQY
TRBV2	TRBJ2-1	ASSLLAPAYNEQF
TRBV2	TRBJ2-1	ASTNKDNEQF
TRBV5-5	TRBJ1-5	ASSLVGRSNQPQH
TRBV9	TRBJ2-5	ASSPKVDRGETQY
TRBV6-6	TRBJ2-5	ASSGQGPQETQY
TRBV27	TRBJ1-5	ASSAQGQPQH
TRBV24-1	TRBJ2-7	ATSDFDRGDEQY
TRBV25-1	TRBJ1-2	ASYRGGYGYT
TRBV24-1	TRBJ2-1	ATSGGQTFNEQF
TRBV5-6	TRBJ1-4	ASSPAGQPTNEKLF
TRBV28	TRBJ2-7	ASSPGFWDTSYEQY
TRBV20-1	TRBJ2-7	SARRNEQY
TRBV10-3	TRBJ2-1	ATQAFFGLAVNEQF
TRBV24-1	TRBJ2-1	ATRGNNEQF
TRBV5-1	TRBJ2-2	ASSSGREYTGELF
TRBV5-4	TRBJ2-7	ASSFGQDYEQY
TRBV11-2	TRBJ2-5	ASSLVVQTQETQY
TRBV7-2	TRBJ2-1	ASSLRRLALNNEQF
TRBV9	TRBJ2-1	ASSVGGQGTNNEQF
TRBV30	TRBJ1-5	AWSSPGTLNQPQH
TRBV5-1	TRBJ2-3	ASSARLAGATDTQY
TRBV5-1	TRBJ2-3	ASSLAGLDTQY
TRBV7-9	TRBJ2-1	ASSTYGSPPPSSYNEQF
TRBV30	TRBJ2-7	AWSVRAGQGFYEQY
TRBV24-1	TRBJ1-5	ATSDPGQRGNQPQH
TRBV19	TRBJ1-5	ASIGGQGYNQPQH
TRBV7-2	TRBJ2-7	ASSGGAGRGYEQY